This is a list of T cell receptor beta chains from one sample in a study of blood T cell repertoires in COVID-19. Only in-frame clones appear in the TCRdb table, and some are missing; sequencing was by immunoSEQ multiplex PCR. The data show 200,000 or so clones, with around 82% seen just once and 4.8% held by the top ten. Sequencing was carried out using PBMCs or T cells enriched from blood (not recorded which). These receptors were taken from a woman aged 50 to 65 who had been exposed to COVID-19. Each CDR3 is given with its conserved first and last residue. The order of the fields is clone size, V gene, J gene, D gene, CDR3 protein, CDR3 DNA. D genes are given only for firm matches. Expanded clones are given a class, and other clones once, few, many or no size at all.

clone_size: -
v_call: TRBV19
j_call: TRBJ1-1
d_call: TRBD1
cdr3_aa: CASSQIDRGVAEAFF
cdr3_nt: TGTGCCAGTAGCCAAATCGACAGGGGGGTTGCTGAAGCTTTCTTT

clone_size: -
v_call: TRBV5-1
j_call: TRBJ1-2
d_call: -
cdr3_aa: CASSMGTGSSASGYTF
cdr3_nt: TGCGCCAGCAGCATGGGTACGGGATCCTCAGCGAGCGGCTACACCTTC

clone_size: -
v_call: TRBV2
j_call: TRBJ1-2
d_call: -
cdr3_aa: CASSEAQVYGYTF
cdr3_nt: TGTGCCAGCAGTGAAGCGCAGGTGTATGGCTACACCTTC

clone_size: -
v_call: TRBV7-9
j_call: TRBJ2-1
d_call: TRBD2
cdr3_aa: CASSLVGWASGGAGEQFF
cdr3_nt: TGTGCCAGCAGCTTAGTAGGGTGGGCTAGCGGGGGGGCCGGTGAGCAGTTCTTC

clone_size: -
v_call: TRBV19
j_call: TRBJ2-2
d_call: TRBD2
cdr3_aa: CASGGGGMAGELFF
cdr3_nt: TGTGCCAGTGGAGGCGGGGGGATGGCCGGGGAGCTGTTTTTT

clone_size: once
v_call: TRBV19
j_call: TRBJ1-6
d_call: TRBD1
cdr3_aa: CATGQGYGSPLHF
cdr3_nt: TGTGCCACAGGACAGGGTTATGGTTCACCCCTCCACTTT

clone_size: -
v_call: TRBV19
j_call: TRBJ2-2
d_call: -
cdr3_aa: CASSLYTGELFF
cdr3_nt: TGTGCCAGTAGTCTTTACACCGGGGAGCTGTTTTTT

clone_size: -
v_call: TRBV7-2
j_call: TRBJ2-7
d_call: TRBD1
cdr3_aa: CASSLPGTGTYEQYF
cdr3_nt: TGTGCCAGCAGCCTTCCCGGGACAGGGACCTACGAGCAGTACTTC

clone_size: once
v_call: TRBV9
j_call: TRBJ1-1
d_call: -
cdr3_aa: CASSVDRVDTEAFF
cdr3_nt: TGTGCCAGCAGCGTAGATCGGGTTGACACTGAAGCTTTCTTT

clone_size: -
v_call: TRBV28
j_call: TRBJ1-1
d_call: TRBD1
cdr3_aa: CASGNRGDIDTEAFF
cdr3_nt: TGTGCCAGCGGGAACAGGGGAGACATCGACACTGAAGCTTTCTTT

clone_size: -
v_call: TRBV28
j_call: TRBJ1-1
d_call: -
cdr3_aa: CASSLYGGEAFF
cdr3_nt: TGTGCCAGCAGTTTATACGGGGGAGAGGCTTTCTTT

clone_size: -
v_call: TRBV7-8
j_call: TRBJ2-3
d_call: -
cdr3_aa: CASSAGRLAGTDTQYF
cdr3_nt: TGTGCCAGCAGCGCTGGGAGGCTAGCTGGCACAGATACGCAGTATTTT

clone_size: -
v_call: TRBV24-1
j_call: TRBJ1-2
d_call: TRBD1
cdr3_aa: CATSDSGTGTYGYTF
cdr3_nt: TGTGCCACCAGTGATTCCGGGACAGGGACCTATGGCTACACCTTC

clone_size: -
v_call: TRBV6-5
j_call: TRBJ2-3
d_call: -
cdr3_aa: CASGEPGDTQYF
cdr3_nt: TGTGCCAGCGGGGAGCCCGGAGATACGCAGTATTTT

clone_size: -
v_call: TRBV7-3
j_call: TRBJ2-3
d_call: TRBD1
cdr3_aa: CASSTTGGITDTQYF
cdr3_nt: TGTGCCAGCAGCACCACAGGGGGCATAACAGATACGCAGTATTTT

clone_size: -
v_call: TRBV14
j_call: TRBJ2-7
d_call: -
cdr3_aa: CASSQAKVYPDNLTTYRSSYEQYF
cdr3_nt: TGTGCCAGCAGCCAGGCGAAGGTATACCCCGACAATCTAACAACATACCGAAGCTCCTACGAGCAGTACTTC

clone_size: -
v_call: TRBV6-2/TRBV6-3
j_call: TRBJ1-6
d_call: -
cdr3_aa: CASSYLSEAPNSPLHF
cdr3_nt: TGTGCCAGCAGTTACCTCAGCGAAGCTCCTAATTCACCCCTCCACTTT

clone_size: -
v_call: TRBV9
j_call: TRBJ1-3
d_call: -
cdr3_aa: CASSVSLGNTIYF
cdr3_nt: TGTGCCAGCAGCGTTTCGTTAGGAAACACCATATATTTT

clone_size: -
v_call: TRBV11-2
j_call: TRBJ1-3
d_call: -
cdr3_aa: CASSFRQEAGNTIYF
cdr3_nt: TGTGCCAGCAGCTTCCGACAGGAGGCTGGAAACACCATATATTTT

clone_size: -
v_call: TRBV15
j_call: TRBJ1-5
d_call: -
cdr3_aa: CATSRATGPNQPQHF
cdr3_nt: TGTGCCACCAGCAGAGCTACAGGGCCGAATCAGCCCCAGCATTTT

clone_size: -
v_call: TRBV29-1
j_call: TRBJ2-2
d_call: TRBD2
cdr3_aa: CSAGGAAGANTGELFF
cdr3_nt: TGCAGCGCTGGGGGCGCAGCGGGGGCGAACACCGGGGAGCTGTTTTTT

clone_size: once
v_call: TRBV13
j_call: TRBJ1-1
d_call: -
cdr3_aa: CASHKGATEAFF
cdr3_nt: TGTGCCAGCCACAAGGGAGCCACTGAAGCTTTCTTT

clone_size: -
v_call: TRBV7-2
j_call: TRBJ1-6
d_call: -
cdr3_aa: CASSLTSGSPLHF
cdr3_nt: TGTGCCAGCAGCCTGACAAGCGGTTCACCCCTCCACTTT

clone_size: -
v_call: TRBV18
j_call: TRBJ1-1
d_call: -
cdr3_aa: CASSPGDNREAFF
cdr3_nt: TGTGCCAGCTCACCGGGGGACAACCGTGAAGCTTTCTTT

clone_size: -
v_call: TRBV10-3
j_call: TRBJ1-1
d_call: TRBD1
cdr3_aa: CAIRRGPGTEAFF
cdr3_nt: TGTGCCATCAGGAGGGGGCCGGGGACTGAAGCTTTCTTT

clone_size: -
v_call: TRBV6-6
j_call: TRBJ2-5
d_call: -
cdr3_aa: CASTRGAEETQYF
cdr3_nt: TGTGCCAGCACCCGTGGGGCCGAAGAGACCCAGTACTTC

clone_size: -
v_call: TRBV18
j_call: TRBJ1-6
d_call: -
cdr3_aa: CASSPGGGTSRPLHF
cdr3_nt: TGTGCCAGCTCACCGGGAGGGGGGACGAGTAGACCCCTCCACTTT

clone_size: -
v_call: TRBV24-1
j_call: TRBJ2-7
d_call: TRBD2
cdr3_aa: CATAGGGDEQYF
cdr3_nt: TGTGCCACCGCGGGAGGCGGGGATGAGCAGTACTTC

clone_size: -
v_call: TRBV11-2
j_call: TRBJ2-7
d_call: -
cdr3_aa: CASSLASYEQYF
cdr3_nt: TGTGCCAGCAGCTTAGCTTCCTACGAGCAGTACTTC

clone_size: -
v_call: TRBV13
j_call: TRBJ2-5
d_call: -
cdr3_aa: CASSSGWMETQYF
cdr3_nt: TGTGCCAGCAGCTCCGGGTGGATGGAGACCCAGTACTTC

clone_size: many
v_call: TRBV5-1
j_call: TRBJ1-4
d_call: -
cdr3_aa: CASKDHGGEKLFF
cdr3_nt: TGCGCCAGCAAGGACCACGGAGGGGAAAAACTGTTTTTT

clone_size: -
v_call: TRBV11-2
j_call: TRBJ1-6
d_call: -
cdr3_aa: CASSSTGLYNSPLHF
cdr3_nt: TGTGCCAGCAGCTCAACAGGGCTTTATAATTCACCCCTCCACTTT

clone_size: once
v_call: TRBV3-1/TRBV3-2
j_call: TRBJ2-3
d_call: TRBD2
cdr3_aa: CASSQGFGGGTDTQYF
cdr3_nt: TGTGCCAGCAGCCAAGGGTTCGGGGGGGGCACAGATACGCAGTATTTT

clone_size: few
v_call: TRBV10-3
j_call: TRBJ2-2
d_call: TRBD2
cdr3_aa: CATRTSGDTGELFF
cdr3_nt: TGTGCCACCCGGACTAGCGGTGACACCGGGGAGCTGTTTTTT

clone_size: -
v_call: TRBV5-1
j_call: TRBJ2-2
d_call: TRBD1
cdr3_aa: CASSLAGGQGVAGELFF
cdr3_nt: TGCGCCAGCAGCTTGGCCGGAGGACAGGGGGTTGCCGGGGAGCTGTTTTTT

clone_size: -
v_call: TRBV7-2
j_call: TRBJ2-7
d_call: TRBD1
cdr3_aa: CASSRQGSGEQYF
cdr3_nt: TGTGCCAGCAGCCGACAGGGTAGTGGCGAGCAGTACTTC

clone_size: -
v_call: TRBV19
j_call: TRBJ2-4
d_call: -
cdr3_aa: CASSSDRAGRGGRNIQYF
cdr3_nt: TGTGCCAGTAGTAGCGACAGGGCAGGTAGAGGGGGGCGGAACATTCAGTACTTC

clone_size: -
v_call: TRBV5-1
j_call: TRBJ2-5
d_call: -
cdr3_aa: CASSLAASWETQYF
cdr3_nt: TGCGCCAGCAGCTTGGCCGCTAGTTGGGAGACCCAGTACTTC

clone_size: -
v_call: TRBV30
j_call: TRBJ2-5
d_call: TRBD1
cdr3_aa: CAWSRTGGQETQYF
cdr3_nt: TGTGCCTGGAGTCGGACAGGGGGACAAGAGACCCAGTACTTC

clone_size: -
v_call: TRBV6-5
j_call: TRBJ1-2
d_call: -
cdr3_aa: CASTRAGLYGYTF
cdr3_nt: TGTGCCAGCACCAGGGCGGGGCTATATGGCTACACCTTC

clone_size: -
v_call: TRBV24-1
j_call: TRBJ2-3
d_call: -
cdr3_aa: CATSDRSGRETDTQYF
cdr3_nt: TGTGCCACCAGTGACCGGAGCGGTAGGGAGACAGATACGCAGTATTTT

clone_size: -
v_call: TRBV5-1
j_call: TRBJ1-3
d_call: TRBD1
cdr3_aa: CASSLMGQPSTSSGNTIYF
cdr3_nt: TGCGCCAGCAGCTTGATGGGACAGCCGTCAACCAGCTCTGGAAACACCATATATTTT

clone_size: -
v_call: TRBV29-1
j_call: TRBJ2-3
d_call: -
cdr3_aa: CSATEMARTQYF
cdr3_nt: TGCAGCGCGACAGAAATGGCTCGTACGCAGTATTTT

clone_size: -
v_call: TRBV24-1
j_call: TRBJ1-4
d_call: -
cdr3_aa: CATSDRGNEKLFF
cdr3_nt: TGTGCCACCAGTGACAGGGGTAATGAAAAACTGTTTTTT

clone_size: -
v_call: TRBV6-5
j_call: TRBJ1-2
d_call: TRBD1
cdr3_aa: CASSFQAGTGTGGYTF
cdr3_nt: TGTGCCAGCAGTTTTCAAGCCGGGACAGGGACGGGGGGCTACACCTTC

clone_size: -
v_call: TRBV7-7
j_call: TRBJ2-5
d_call: -
cdr3_aa: CASSLLARETQYF
cdr3_nt: TGTGCCAGCAGCTTACTGGCCCGAGAGACCCAGTACTTC

clone_size: -
v_call: TRBV27
j_call: TRBJ1-2
d_call: TRBD1
cdr3_aa: CASSTGRGFDGYTF
cdr3_nt: TGTGCCAGCAGTACCGGCAGGGGGTTCGATGGCTACACCTTC

clone_size: few
v_call: TRBV3-1/TRBV3-2
j_call: TRBJ2-7
d_call: -
cdr3_aa: CIGFPSHEQYF
cdr3_nt: TGTATCGGGTTTCCCAGCCACGAGCAGTACTTC